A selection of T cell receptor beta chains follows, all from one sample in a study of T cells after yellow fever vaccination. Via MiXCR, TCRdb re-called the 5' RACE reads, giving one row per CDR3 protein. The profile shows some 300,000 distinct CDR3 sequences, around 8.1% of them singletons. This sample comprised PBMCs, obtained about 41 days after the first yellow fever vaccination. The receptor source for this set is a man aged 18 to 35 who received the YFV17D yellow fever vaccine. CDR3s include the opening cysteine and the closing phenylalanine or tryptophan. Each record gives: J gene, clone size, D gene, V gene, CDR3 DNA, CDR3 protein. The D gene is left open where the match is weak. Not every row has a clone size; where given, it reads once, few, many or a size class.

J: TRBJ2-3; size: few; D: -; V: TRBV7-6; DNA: TGTGCCAGCAGCTTATTCGGGGATACGCAGTATTTT; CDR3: CASSLFGDTQYF
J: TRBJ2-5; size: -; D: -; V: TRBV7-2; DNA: TGTGCCAGCAGCTTAGTCCTCGGGACTTCCCAAGAGACCCAGTACTTC; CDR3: CASSLVLGTSQETQYF
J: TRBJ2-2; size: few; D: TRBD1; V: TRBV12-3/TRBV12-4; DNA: TGTGCCAGCAGTTTCGAGACAGGGAGAAACACCGGGGAGCTGTTTTTT; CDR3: CASSFETGRNTGELFF
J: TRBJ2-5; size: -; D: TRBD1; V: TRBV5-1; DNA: TGCGCCAGCAGCTTGGGGCCCGGGACAGGGAGAGAGACCCAGTACTTC; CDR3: CASSLGPGTGRETQYF
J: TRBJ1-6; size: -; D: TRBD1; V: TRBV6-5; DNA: TGTGCCAGCAGTTACTCGATGCAGGGGGCTTTCAATTCACCCCTCCACTTT; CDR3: CASSYSMQGAFNSPLHF
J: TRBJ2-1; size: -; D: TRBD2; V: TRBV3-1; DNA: TGTGCCACCACCCAAGTTTCTGGTGGGACTAACCGGCAGTTCTTC; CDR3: CATTQVSGGTNRQFF
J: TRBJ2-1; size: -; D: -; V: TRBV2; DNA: TGTGCCAGCAGTGAGCAGGGAATTTGGTCCGCGTACAATGAGCAGTTCTTC; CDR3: CASSEQGIWSAYNEQFF
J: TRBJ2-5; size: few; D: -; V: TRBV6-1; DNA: TGTGCCAGCAGCGAAATGTGGGGACAAGAGACCCAGTACTTC; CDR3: CASSEMWGQETQYF
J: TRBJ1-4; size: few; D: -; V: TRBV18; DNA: TGTGCCAGCTCACCGTACTCGGGGGAGGATGAAAAACTGTTTTTT; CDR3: CASSPYSGEDEKLFF
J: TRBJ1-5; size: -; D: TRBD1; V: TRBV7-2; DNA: TGTGCCAGCAGCTTAGGGACAGGGGGCTCGGGCAATCAGCCCCAGCATTTT; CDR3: CASSLGTGGSGNQPQHF
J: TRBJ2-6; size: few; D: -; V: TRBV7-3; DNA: TGTGCCAGCAGCTATCCGGGGTCTGGGGCCAACGTCCTGACTTTC; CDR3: CASSYPGSGANVLTF
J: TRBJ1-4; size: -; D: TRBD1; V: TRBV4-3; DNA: TGCGCCAGCAGCCGCACAGGGGCCCAGGTAGAAAAACAGTTTTTT; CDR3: CASSRTGAQVEKQFF
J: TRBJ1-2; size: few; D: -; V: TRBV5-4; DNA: TGTGCCAGCAGCGCGGGCCTTGTTAACTATGGCTACACCTTC; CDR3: CASSAGLVNYGYTF
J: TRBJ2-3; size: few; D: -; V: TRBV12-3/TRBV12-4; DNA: TGTGCCAGCAGCTCATGGGTCCGGAGAGGTACGCAGTATTTT; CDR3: CASSSWVRRGTQYF
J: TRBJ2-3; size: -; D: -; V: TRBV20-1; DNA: TGCAGTGCTAGTATGGGGGGGGCCACAGATACGCAGTATTTT; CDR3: CSASMGGATDTQYF
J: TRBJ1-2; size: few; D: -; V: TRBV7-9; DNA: TGTGCCAGCAGCCTCTCGGAGATGATCTATGGCTACACCTTC; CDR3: CASSLSEMIYGYTF
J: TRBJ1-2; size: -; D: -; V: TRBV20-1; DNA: TGCAGTGCTAGGACCCCTGGGGGGCTAATCACCTTC; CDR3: CSARTPGGLITF
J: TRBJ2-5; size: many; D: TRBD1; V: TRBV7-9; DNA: TGTGCCAGCAGCCGGGGACAGTCGGACCCACTTCAAGAGACCCAGTACTTC; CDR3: CASSRGQSDPLQETQYF
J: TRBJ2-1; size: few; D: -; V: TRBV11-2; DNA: TGTGCCAGCAGCGGCCCACCTGTCTACAATGAGCAGTTCTTC; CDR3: CASSGPPVYNEQFF
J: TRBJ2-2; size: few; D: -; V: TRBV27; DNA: TGTGCCAGCAGTTTATTAACACGCACCGGGGAGCTGTTTTTT; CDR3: CASSLLTRTGELFF
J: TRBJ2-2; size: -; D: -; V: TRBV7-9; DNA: TGTGCCAGCAGCTTAGATTTGGCCGGCGGGGAGCTGTTTTTT; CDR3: CASSLDLAGGELFF
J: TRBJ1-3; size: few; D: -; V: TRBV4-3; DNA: TGCGCCAGCAGCCAAGATTCAGCCCGAAACACCATATATTTT; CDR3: CASSQDSARNTIYF